These 10 T cell receptor beta chains were sequenced from one sample in a study of T-cell reconstitution after alpha-beta-depleted transplantation in children. Unique molecular identifiers featured in how the TCRbeta library was prepared. MiXCR, run by TCRdb on the PCR reads, gives a single entry per CDR3 protein. This table has some 290,000 distinct CDR3 sequences, nearly 10% appearing once. The source was PBMCs from the stem cell graft donor, collected from the stem cell graft. These receptors originate from a human donor who donated a stem cell graft to a child with SCID.

The rearrangement links TRBV6-1 to TRBJ2-7; D may correspond to TRBD1 or TRBD2 (5 bases each). Trimming stripped 4 bases from V and 6 bases from J, with 19 bases between. The CDR3 contains 15 residues. CDR1 and CDR2 (germline): MNHNS, SASEGT. The CDR3 sequence is CASSAGTQGIGEQYF. As DNA, the CDR3 is TGTGCCAGCAGTGCGGGGACGCAGGGTATCGGCGAGCAGTACTTC.

About this clonotype itself: Sequence at one end of the junction differs from germline and may be a read error. CDR3 sequence: CASSLTSGVTETQYF. The CDR3 DNA reads as TGTGCCAGCAGCTTGACTAGCGGGGTTACAGAAACGCAGTATTTT. The chain joins TRBV7-8 to TRBJ2-3; 11 positions match TRBD2. Germline values: CDR1 SGHVS, CDR2 FQNEAQ. CDR3 size: 15 residues.

This clonotype was seen a handful of times. The chain employs TRBV20-1 and TRBJ1-2; D might be TRBD1 (5 bases). Between the trimmed V and J ends, which lost 0 bases and 5 bases, there was a span of 10 bases. The CDR3 spans 13 residues. Germline lookup yields CDR1 DFQATT and CDR2 SNEGSKA (reference sequence). The CDR3 sequence: CSARDSGGYGYTF. The CDR3 nucleotides are TGCAGTGCTAGAGATTCCGGGGGTTATGGCTACACCTTC.

The gene calls are TRBV27 and TRBJ1-1, with D unresolved. CDR3 length: 14 amino acids. Per germline, CDR1 MNHEY and CDR2 SMNVEV (reference sequence). Trimming removed 8 bases from V and 1 base from J, with 14 bases in between. Here the CDR3 reads CASLKGFGNTEAFF. CDR3 nucleotide sequence: TGTGCCAGCTTAAAGGGTTTCGGGAACACTGAAGCTTTCTTT.

The chain joins TRBV12-3 or TRBV12-4 to TRBJ2-1, with 12 bases fitting TRBD2. This CDR3 comprises 16 residues. V was clipped by 5 bases and J by 5 bases; unmatched bases: 7. CDR3 sequence reads: CASSDTSGGYNNEQFF. Here the CDR3 DNA reads TGTGCCAGCAGTGATACTAGCGGGGGGTATAACAATGAGCAGTTCTTC.

V and J are TRBV5-1 and TRBJ2-5; TRBD1 might be the D (6 bases). Germline assignment: CDR1 SGHRS and CDR2 YFSETQ. The CDR3 has 15 residues. V gave up 5 bases and J gave up 5 bases, with 19 bases separating them. In nucleotides, the CDR3 is TGCGCCAGCAGTCCCGGGACACTCGTGGGGGAGACCCAGTACTTC. Translation: CASSPGTLVGETQYF.

This rearrangement joins TRBV7-9 to TRBJ1-3, with no clear D. Germline CDR1 SEHNR, CDR2 FQNEAQ (reference sequence). V dropped 5 bases and J dropped 9 bases, with 14 bases sitting between them. The CDR3 is 13 amino acids. The CDR3 is CASSPSSTFTIYF. The CDR3 nucleotides read TGTGCCAGCAGCCCCAGTAGTACCTTCACCATATATTTT.

The rearrangement uses TRBV7-8 and TRBJ1-1; no clear D gene. Trimming left V 1 base short and J 8 bases short, with 11 bases between. The CDR3 is made up of 13 amino acids. Germline V lookup: CDR1 SGHVS, CDR2 FQNEAQ. The CDR3 region has the DNA TGTGCCAGCAGCTTAGGGAGGGCAGCAGAAGCTTTCTTT. Protein product: CASSLGRAAEAFF.

This clonotype has at least ten counts. The rearrangement uses TRBV7-2 and TRBJ2-1; tentatively, D is TRBD1 (6 bases). This CDR3 spans 14 amino acids. Germline V gene sequence: CDR1 SGHTA, CDR2 FQGNSA. V lost 1 base to trimming and J lost 8 bases, with 12 bases between them. CDR3 DNA: TGTGCCAGCAGCTTAGGACCCCAGGGGTATGAGCAGTTCTTC. Translated, it gives CASSLGPQGYEQFF.

This clonotype has only a few counts. This chain connects TRBV5-1 to TRBJ2-1; D is perhaps TRBD2 (5 bases). The CDR3 consists of 15 residues. Germline assignment: CDR1 SGHRS and CDR2 YFSETQ. V lost 2 bases and J lost 6, with 15 bases in between. Here the CDR3 reads CASSLLGALSNEQFF. The CDR3 region has the DNA TGCGCCAGCAGCTTACTAGGCGCTCTGAGCAATGAGCAGTTCTTC.